The 28 T cell receptor beta chains listed next were all sequenced from one sample in a study of beta chain features in type 1 diabetes. Expressed TCRB transcripts were sequenced, since all the RNA that had been isolated was reverse transcribed. Profiling relied on immunoSEQ multiplex PCR, and the TCRdb table lists in-frame clones only, not all of them. The table has roughly 230,000 clones, approximately 11% seen once; the top ten hold 0.017%. Study-level findings and limits: Researchers report that Type 1 diabetes patients had moderately but significantly shorter TCRB CDR3s across all four CD4+ subsets.

These receptors have no identified antigens. Source material: naive CD4+ T cells from blood. The source is a man under 40 with type 1 diabetes.

The rearrangement uses TRBV4-1 and TRBJ2-1, with no clear D. Germline CDR1 MGHRA, CDR2 YSYEKL. There are 15 residues in the CDR3. V was clipped by 1 base and J by 0 bases, with 7 bases between them. Here the CDR3 DNA reads TGCGCCAGCAGCCAAGGTATTTCCTCCTACAATGAGCAGTTCTTC. It translates to CASSQGISSYNEQFF.

The CDR3 DNA sequence: TGTGCCAGCGGGACAGGGGGCTCTGGGGCCAACGTCCTGACTTTC. Translated: CASGTGGSGANVLTF. The V gene is TRBV28, the J gene TRBJ2-6; TRBD1 aligns across 11 bases. Trimming removed 8 bases from V and 0 bases from J; junction bases left unmatched: 0. The CDR3 runs to 15 residues. Germline CDR1 reads MDHEN; CDR2 reads SYDVKM.

This clone appeared a few times. CDR3 region: CASSQAQGSPLHF. As DNA, the CDR3 is TGCGCCAGCAGCCAAGCCCAGGGTTCACCCCTCCACTTT. The rearrangement links TRBV4-1 to TRBJ1-6; tentatively, D is TRBD1 (5 bases). This CDR3 region has 13 residues. Germline V gene sequence: CDR1 MGHRA, CDR2 YSYEKL. Trimming removed 1 base at V and 9 bases at J, with 7 bases between.

This clone was observed a handful of times. The V call is TRBV11-2, the J call TRBJ2-2; no definite D call. CDR1 is SGHAT, CDR2 FQNNGV, per germline. The V end lost 5 bases, the J end lost 0 bases, and 4 bases lay between the germline ends. The CDR3 consists of 13 residues. In DNA form, the CDR3 reads TGTGCCAGCAGCCCTTCGAACACCGGGGAGCTGTTTTTT. This gives the protein CASSPSNTGELFF.

This clone occurred a few times. This sample also contains other DNA sequences that code for the same CDR3. The rearrangement links TRBV9 to TRBJ2-1; D gene ambiguous. This CDR3 comprises 14 residues. V was clipped by 0 bases and J by 3 bases, with 7 bases between them. The germline CDR1 and CDR2 sequences are SGDLS and YYNGEE. CDR3 sequence: CASSVGGLYNEQFF. The DNA of the CDR3 is TGTGCCAGCAGCGTAGGAGGCCTCTACAATGAGCAGTTCTTC. Full variable domain (missing parts from reference TRBV9 and TRBJ2-1): DSGVTQTPKHLITATGQRVTLRCSPRSGDLSVYWYQQSLDQGLQFLIQYYNGEERAKGNILERFSAQQFPDLHSELNLSSLELGDSALYFCASSVGGLYNEQFFGPGTRLTVL.

The chain has TRBV14 and TRBJ2-5; tentatively, D is TRBD2 (5 bases). V was pared by 3 bases and J by 5 bases, with 16 bases between. The length of the CDR3 is 15 residues. The germline gives CDR1 SGHDN, CDR2 FVKESK. CDR3 DNA: TGTGCCAGCAGCCAGACTTGGCTAGCCGAGGAGACCCAGTACTTC. It codes for CASSQTWLAEETQYF. Full variable domain (missing parts from reference TRBV14 and TRBJ2-5): EAGVTQFPSHSVIEKGQTVTLRCDPISGHDNLYWYRRVMGKEIKFLLHFVKESKQDESGMPNNRFLAERTGGTYSTLKVQPAELEDSGVYFCASSQTWLAEETQYFGPGTRLLVL.

V is TRBV25-1 and J is TRBJ2-1; D is perhaps TRBD2 (7 bases). Germline CDR1 reads MGHDK; CDR2 reads SYGVNS. CDR3 length: 15 residues. Trimming removed 3 bases from V and 10 bases from J, with 19 bases in between. CDR3: CASSETAGAVGEQFF. Here the CDR3 DNA reads TGTGCCAGCAGTGAGACGGCGGGGGCGGTCGGGGAGCAGTTCTTC.

In its sample, this clone was seen a few times. The same CDR3 is also encoded by other DNA sequences in this sample. The rearrangement joins TRBV7-2 to TRBJ2-3, with a weak D call TRBD2 (5 bases). V was clipped by 2 bases and J by 2 bases, with 8 bases between them. Looked up from germline, CDR1 is SGHTA and CDR2 is FQGNSA. The CDR3 spans 14 residues. This CDR3 reads CASSLRGSTDTQYF. The CDR3 DNA follows: TGTGCCAGCAGCTTACGGGGTTCCACAGATACGCAGTATTTT.

The chain employs TRBV4-1 and TRBJ2-3; TRBD1 aligns across 7 bases. The CDR3 consists of 13 residues. Germline values: CDR1 MGHRA, CDR2 YSYEKL. The trim removed 4 bases at V and 4 bases at J, leaving 2 bases unmatched. CDR3 sequence: CASSPQGSDTQYF. CDR3 coding DNA: TGCGCCAGCAGCCCACAGGGGTCAGATACGCAGTATTTT.

The sample holds a few counts of this clone. This chain connects TRBV10-3 to TRBJ1-5; the D is unclear. Germline V gene lookup returns CDR1 ENHRY and CDR2 SYGVKD. The V and J ends lost 4 bases and 7 bases respectively, with 8 bases between them. The CDR3 consists of 12 residues. The CDR3 DNA reads as TGTGCCATCAGTGTAGAGGGACAGCCCCAGCATTTT. Protein sequence: CAISVEGQPQHF.

Only a few counts were recorded for this clone. The chain employs TRBV7-8 and TRBJ2-3; 8 bases are a match to TRBD2. After removal of 5 bases from V and 2 bases from J, the junction contained 12 bases not matched to a gene. This CDR3 contains 17 residues. Germline V gene sequence: CDR1 SGHVS, CDR2 FQNEAQ. The CDR3 region has the DNA TGTGCCAGCAGCGCTAGGACTAGCAGCTACTCCACAGATACGCAGTATTTT. Translation gives CASSARTSSYSTDTQYF. Drawing the rest from reference TRBV7-8 and TRBJ2-3, the complete variable domain is GAGVSQSPRYKVAKRGQDVALRCDPISGHVSLFWYQQALGQGPEFLTYFQNEAQLDKSGLPSDRFFAERPEGSVSTLKIQRTQQEDSAVYLCASSARTSSYSTDTQYFGPGTRLTVL.

This clone showed up just once. This chain connects TRBV7-8 to TRBJ1-5, with D unresolved. Germline CDR1 SGHVS, CDR2 FQNEAQ. The germline V and J ends were trimmed by 2 bases and 3 bases, with 14 bases remaining between them. CDR3 length: 16 amino acids. The CDR3 spells CASSLRGNLANQPQHF. The CDR3 DNA is TGTGCCAGCAGCTTACGGGGTAATCTAGCCAATCAGCCCCAGCATTTT.

The genes are TRBV10-3 and TRBJ2-1; 8 bases agree with TRBD1. V gave up 4 bases and J gave up 0 bases; unmatched junction bases: 2. CDR3 size: 15 residues. The germline V gene encodes CDR1 ENHRY and CDR2 SYGVKD. The CDR3 sequence is CAISGTGSSYNEQFF. Written as DNA, the CDR3 is TGTGCCATCAGTGGGACAGGGAGCTCCTACAATGAGCAGTTCTTC.

This clone was counted only a few times. The chain combines TRBV7-9 with TRBJ2-5, with 7 bases that match TRBD1. The CDR3 consists of 15 residues. Germline V CDR1 and CDR2: SEHNR, FQNEAQ (reference sequence). The V and J ends lost 6 bases and 5 bases, in that order; junction bases with no gene match: 12. In DNA, the CDR3 is TGTGCCAGCAGATCCAGACAGGGTTTAGATGAGACCCAGTACTTC. It codes for CASRSRQGLDETQYF.

V is TRBV5-4 and J is TRBJ1-2, with 11 bases fitting TRBD1. V lost 0 bases and J lost 7; bases outside the gene matches: 5. This CDR3 contains 15 residues. The V gene's germline CDR1 is SGHNT and CDR2 YYREEE (reference sequence). The DNA for the CDR3 is TGTGCCAGCAGCTTGGGGACAGGGGGCGCGGCTGGCTACACCTTC. This gives the protein CASSLGTGGAAGYTF. Full variable domain (remainder filled in from reference TRBV5-4 and TRBJ1-2): ETGVTQSPTHLIKTRGQQVTLRCSSQSGHNTVSWYQQALGQGPQFIFQYYREEENGRGNFPPRFSGLQFPNYSSELNVNALELDDSALYLCASSLGTGGAAGYTFGSGTRLTVV.

This clone was seen only a few times. CDR3 residues: CASRRSSGGNEQFF. CDR3 DNA: TGCGCCAGCAGGAGGAGTAGCGGGGGTAATGAGCAGTTCTTC. The chain employs TRBV10-2 and TRBJ2-1, with 9 bases that match TRBD2. Losses at the gene ends were 6 bases for V and 7 bases for J; bases not matched to a gene: 7. Germline loops: CDR1 WSHSY, CDR2 SAAADI. This CDR3 region has 14 residues.

There are a few counts of this clone. This sequence joins TRBV5-1 and TRBJ2-7; TRBD1 matches 9 bases. Germline trimming cut 3 bases from V and 0 bases from J; bases unmatched to any gene: 1. This CDR3 has 14 residues. CDR1 and CDR2 from the germline V gene are SGHRS and YFSETQ. The CDR3 coding sequence is TGCGCCAGCAGCTGGGACAGGGACTCCTACGAGCAGTACTTC. It codes for CASSWDRDSYEQYF.

This clone was recorded a few times. This sequence joins TRBV6-1 and TRBJ2-5, with a tentative D call TRBD2 (7 bases). Germline V CDR1 and CDR2: MNHNS, SASEGT. The CDR3 has 13 residues. V was trimmed by 11 bases and J by 5 bases, leaving 18 bases between them. The CDR3 spells CAGGGGGPETQYF. Written as DNA, the CDR3 is TGTGCCGGGGGAGGGGGGGGGCCGGAGACCCAGTACTTC.

V usage is TRBV5-4 and J usage is TRBJ2-3; 13 positions agree with TRBD2. The germline gives CDR1 SGHNT, CDR2 YYREEE (reference sequence). The CDR3 length is 16 residues. The V segment lost 3 bases and the J segment 10 bases; nucleotides outside the gene matches: 11. The CDR3 region is CASSSGTSGTSVPQYF. DNA of the CDR3: TGTGCCAGCAGCTCTGGGACTAGCGGGACCTCCGTCCCGCAGTATTTT. Full variable domain (missing parts from reference TRBV5-4 and TRBJ2-3): ETGVTQSPTHLIKTRGQQVTLRCSSQSGHNTVSWYQQALGQGPQFIFQYYREEENGRGNFPPRFSGLQFPNYSSELNVNALELDDSALYLCASSSGTSGTSVPQYFGPGTRLTVL.

The chain employs TRBV19 and TRBJ2-1, with TRBD2 matching 8 bases. V gave up 1 base and J gave up 1 base; unmatched junction bases: 6. The germline gives CDR1 LNHDA, CDR2 SQIVND (reference sequence). This CDR3 is 17 amino acids long. CDR3 amino acids: CASSIGAGGGSYNEQFF. The CDR3 DNA reads as TGTGCCAGTAGTATAGGGGCGGGGGGAGGATCCTACAATGAGCAGTTCTTC.

This chain joins TRBV19 and TRBJ1-1; 7 bases are shared with TRBD1. V was clipped by 6 bases and J by 1 base; unmatched bases: 5. From germline, CDR1 is LNHDA and CDR2 SQIVND (reference sequence). There are 14 residues in the CDR3. For the CDR3, the DNA is TGTGCCAGTAGCCGCGGGGACAGGAACACTGAAGCTTTCTTT. Its translation: CASSRGDRNTEAFF.

V usage is TRBV10-2 and J usage is TRBJ1-2; the match to TRBD1 covers 12 bases. The CDR3 spans 14 residues. From germline, CDR1 is WSHSY and CDR2 SAAADI. V trimming: 8 bases; J trimming: 8 bases; junction bases outside the gene matches: 9. The CDR3 loop reads CASEPGQGAGGYTF. The CDR3 nucleotides are TGCGCCAGCGAGCCGGGACAGGGGGCTGGGGGCTACACCTTC.

This clone has more than one count but fewer than ten. The rearrangement links TRBV7-2 to TRBJ2-7, with no clear D. Trimming removed 3 bases from V and 2 bases from J, with 8 bases in between. Germline V gene data show CDR1 as SGHTA and CDR2 as FQGNSA. This CDR3 spans 13 amino acids. CDR3 bases: TGTGCCAGCAGCTTCAACTCCCCCTACGAGCAGTACTTC. Protein product: CASSFNSPYEQYF. Based on the CDR3 plus reference TRBV7-2 and TRBJ2-7, the full variable domain is GAGVSQSPSNKVTEKGKDVELRCDPISGHTALYWYRQSLGQGLEFLIYFQGNSAPDKSGLPSDRFSAERTGGSVSTLTIQRTQQEDSAVYLCASSFNSPYEQYFGPGTRLTVT.

This clone was counted between two and nine times. This chain connects TRBV2 to TRBJ2-2; 8 nucleotides match TRBD2. The V gene's germline CDR1 is SNHLY and CDR2 FYNNEI. The ends lost 3 bases at V and 4 bases at J; junction bases unmatched: 1. The CDR3 sequence is 14 residues long. The CDR3 DNA reads TGTGCCAGCAGTGACCGGGGGGGCACCGGGGAGCTGTTTTTT. This gives the protein CASSDRGGTGELFF.

This clone was seen only a few times. This rearrangement joins TRBV4-2 to TRBJ1-2; D may be TRBD1 (6 bases). Trimming removed 4 bases from V and 4 bases from J, with 16 bases in between. The CDR3 sequence is 15 residues long. Looked up from germline, CDR1 is LGHNA and CDR2 is YNFKEQ. Here the CDR3 DNA reads TGTGCCAGCAGCCCACCCGGTAGGACAGTCTATGGCTACACCTTC. Its protein is CASSPPGRTVYGYTF.

This clone was counted between two and nine times. The chain couples TRBV30 to TRBJ2-2; D is ambiguous. V was pared by 2 bases and J by 4 bases, with 8 bases between. Germline-derived CDR1 and CDR2 are GTSNPN and SVGIG (reference sequence). CDR3 length: 13 amino acids. The CDR3 spells CAWSLPGTGELFF. CDR3 bases: TGTGCCTGGAGTCTCCCAGGCACCGGGGAGCTGTTTTTT. The full variable domain, with the rest looked up from reference TRBV30 and TRBJ2-2, is SQTIHQWPATLVQPVGSPLSLECTVEGTSNPNLYWYRQAAGRGLQLLFYSVGIGQISSEVPQNLSASRPQDRQFILSSKKLLLSDSGFYLCAWSLPGTGELFFGEGSRLTVL.

This chain connects TRBV5-4 to TRBJ1-1; TRBD1 might be the D (6 bases). Trimming stripped 0 bases from V and 7 bases from J, with 16 bases between. Germline CDR1 is SGHNT and CDR2 is YYREEE (reference sequence). This CDR3 is 15 amino acids long. This chain's CDR3 is CASSLARGGFGEAFF. The CDR3 nucleotides are TGTGCCAGCAGCTTGGCCAGAGGGGGATTTGGTGAAGCTTTCTTT. Full variable domain (rest looked up from reference TRBV5-4 and TRBJ1-1): ETGVTQSPTHLIKTRGQQVTLRCSSQSGHNTVSWYQQALGQGPQFIFQYYREEENGRGNFPPRFSGLQFPNYSSELNVNALELDDSALYLCASSLARGGFGEAFFGQGTRLTVV.

This clone was found a few times. The chain has TRBV9 and TRBJ2-2; 12 nucleotides align to TRBD2. The ends lost 2 bases at V and 0 bases at J; junction bases unmatched: 5. The germline CDR1 and CDR2 sequences are SGDLS and YYNGEE. There are 18 residues in the CDR3. CDR3 protein: CASSVGLAGISNTGELFF. DNA of the CDR3: TGTGCCAGCAGCGTCGGACTAGCGGGGATATCGAACACCGGGGAGCTGTTTTTT.